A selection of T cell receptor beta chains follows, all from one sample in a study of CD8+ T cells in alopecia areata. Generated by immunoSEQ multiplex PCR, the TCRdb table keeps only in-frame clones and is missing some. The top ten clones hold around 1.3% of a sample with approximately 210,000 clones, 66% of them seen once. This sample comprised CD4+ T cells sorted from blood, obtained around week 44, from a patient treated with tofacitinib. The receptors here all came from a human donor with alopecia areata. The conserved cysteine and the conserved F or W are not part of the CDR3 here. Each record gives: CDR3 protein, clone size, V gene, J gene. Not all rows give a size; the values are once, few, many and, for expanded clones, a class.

ASSQSRGDYNEQF,NA,TRBV2,TRBJ2-1
ASSNRDRRSNSPLH,NA,TRBV9,TRBJ1-6
ASSSKTGLDTEAF,NA,TRBV11-2,TRBJ1-1
AWSVRARVASPLH,NA,TRBV30,TRBJ1-6
ATSRQSGGNGYT,NA,TRBV15,TRBJ1-2
AWTKGIRYGYT,NA,TRBV30,TRBJ1-2
ASSSTASYNEQF,NA,TRBV19,TRBJ2-1
ASSFQDSRATEAF,NA,TRBV5-1,TRBJ1-1
SVEYWGQGRNGYT,NA,TRBV29-1,TRBJ1-2
ASSQWDRGGSVVDDEQF,NA,TRBV4-2,TRBJ2-1
ASSLASGTSTDTQY,NA,TRBV7-2,TRBJ2-3
SVSGRMRNGYT,NA,TRBV29-1,TRBJ1-2
ASSLAKSDTQY,NA,TRBV11-3,TRBJ2-3
ASSESLPPF,NA,TRBV2,TRBJ2-1
ASSLADEKLF,once,TRBV7-8,TRBJ1-4
ASSDGYYEQY,NA,TRBV11-2,TRBJ2-7
ASSPMAGNYNEQF,NA,TRBV7-3,TRBJ2-1
ASTPGQESYGYT,NA,TRBV5-6,TRBJ1-2
AWNRLTGNTEAF,NA,TRBV30,TRBJ1-1
ASSPRDRTNQPQH,NA,TRBV28,TRBJ1-5
ASSLSEYTEAF,once,TRBV27,TRBJ1-1
AITPTGTYEQY,NA,TRBV10-3,TRBJ2-7
ASSLLSSGNEQF,once,TRBV7-9,TRBJ2-1
ASSLQRGAVGADTQY,NA,TRBV27,TRBJ2-3
AWSHNRGMGNQPQH,NA,TRBV30,TRBJ1-5
SVRATNTEAF,NA,TRBV29-1,TRBJ1-1
ASSSPGTQNEKLF,NA,TRBV11-2,TRBJ1-4
ASTLMSGGGNEQF,few,TRBV6-6,TRBJ2-1
ASSLQANTGELF,NA,TRBV7-3,TRBJ2-2
ASSLGSRAIQY,NA,TRBV7-2,TRBJ2-4
ASSLADAYGYT,NA,TRBV7-9,TRBJ1-2
SVGASGGINEQF,NA,TRBV29-1,TRBJ2-1
ASSSRRDQPQH,NA,TRBV4-3,TRBJ1-5
ASSPEEATYNSPLH,NA,TRBV4-3,TRBJ1-6
ASSKGDRDVNTGELF,NA,TRBV21-1,TRBJ2-2
ASRDRGANVLT,NA,TRBV30,TRBJ2-6
SVADIGVGEKLF,once,TRBV29-1,TRBJ1-4
ASSQGQGATGELF,NA,TRBV5-1,TRBJ2-2
ASSFTGMNTEAF,NA,TRBV7-9,TRBJ1-1
ASSQDVAGGLF,NA,TRBV4-3,TRBJ1-4
SVSLRLGGTEAF,few,TRBV29-1,TRBJ1-1
SAQGNNQPQH,NA,TRBV29-1,TRBJ1-5
ASRGGDTGELF,NA,TRBV5-1,TRBJ2-2
ASSVGAGGVQETQY,few,TRBV9,TRBJ2-5
ASSHFRTSGGVADTQY,NA,TRBV4-3,TRBJ2-3
ASSSRGDYRLRQFSGYT,NA,TRBV19,TRBJ1-2
AWSSLPTGGYT,NA,TRBV30,TRBJ1-2
ASSFRGGLNEKLF,NA,TRBV7-8,TRBJ1-4
ASSSRMVLYGETQY,once,TRBV5-6,TRBJ2-5
ASTRTDTQY,few,TRBV7-2,TRBJ2-3
ASSQEGTVGAGANVLT,few,TRBV4-3,TRBJ2-6